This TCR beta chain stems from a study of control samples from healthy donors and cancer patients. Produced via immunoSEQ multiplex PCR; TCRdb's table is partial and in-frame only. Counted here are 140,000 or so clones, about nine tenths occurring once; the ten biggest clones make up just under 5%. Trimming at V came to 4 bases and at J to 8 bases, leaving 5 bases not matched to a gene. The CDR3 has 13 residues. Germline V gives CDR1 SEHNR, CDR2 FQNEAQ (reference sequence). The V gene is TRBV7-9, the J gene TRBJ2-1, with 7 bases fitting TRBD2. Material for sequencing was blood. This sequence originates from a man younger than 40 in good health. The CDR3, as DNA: TGTGCCAGCAGCTCTCTAGCGGCCCATGAGCAGTTCTTC. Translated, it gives CASSSLAAHEQFF.